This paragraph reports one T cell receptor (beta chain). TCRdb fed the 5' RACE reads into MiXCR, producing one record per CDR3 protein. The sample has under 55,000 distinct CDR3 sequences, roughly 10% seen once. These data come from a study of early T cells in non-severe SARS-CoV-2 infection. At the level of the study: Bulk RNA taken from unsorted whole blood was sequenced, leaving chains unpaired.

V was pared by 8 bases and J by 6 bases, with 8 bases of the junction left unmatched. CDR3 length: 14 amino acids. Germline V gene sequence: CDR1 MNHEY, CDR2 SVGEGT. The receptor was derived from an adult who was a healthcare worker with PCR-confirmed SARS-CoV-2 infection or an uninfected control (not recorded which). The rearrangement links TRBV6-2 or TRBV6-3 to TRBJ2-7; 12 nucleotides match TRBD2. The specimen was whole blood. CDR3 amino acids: CASGRLAGEAEQYF. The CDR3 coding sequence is TGTGCCAGCGGACGACTAGCGGGAGAGGCCGAGCAGTACTTC.